Below are 13 T cell receptor beta chains sequenced from a single sample in a study of T-cell memory formation after mild COVID-19. Via MiXCR, TCRdb re-called the 5' RACE reads, giving one row per CDR3 protein. Of hundreds of thousands of distinct CDR3 sequences in the sample, about a sixth are singletons; the top ten hold 20% to 25%. Sequencing input: PBMCs or a T cell subset sorted from them (not recorded which). Receptors were obtained from a man younger than 30 who had mild COVID-19 (a few samples of this study predate the infection). Cell type and time point are not known.

The V and J genes are TRBV4-1 and TRBJ2-7, with D maybe TRBD1 (5 bases). The germline V gene has CDR1 MGHRA and CDR2 YSYEKL. The CDR3 length is 14 residues. V was pared by 4 bases and J by 1 base, with 11 bases between. In DNA form, the CDR3 reads TGCGCCAGCAGCCCCCAGGGTTATTCCTACGAGCAGTACTTC. The encoded protein is CASSPQGYSYEQYF.

This clonotype was seen many times. The rearrangement joins TRBV4-3 to TRBJ2-4; 7 positions match TRBD1. Germline V gene sequence: CDR1 LGHNA, CDR2 YSLEER. Trimming cost V 0 bases and J 8 bases; bases outside gene matches: 4. The CDR3 is made up of 14 amino acids. The CDR3 DNA reads as TGCGCCAGCAGCCAAGAAACAGGGGCCCACATTCAGTACTTC. Amino acid sequence: CASSQETGAHIQYF.

This clonotype was detected ten times or more. As DNA, the CDR3 is TGTGCCAGCACCATCCCGCCCACGCTCACAGATACGCAGTATTTT. Encoded protein: CASTIPPTLTDTQYF. The chain carries TRBV7-9 and TRBJ2-3; D call uncertain. V shed 7 bases and J shed 2 bases, with 16 bases lying between them. This CDR3 region has 15 residues. The germline gives CDR1 SEHNR, CDR2 FQNEAQ (reference sequence).

The rearrangement links TRBV7-2 to TRBJ1-2; D gene unclear. The CDR3 totals 16 residues. The V and J ends lost 1 base and 7 bases respectively, with 19 bases between them. Germline CDR1 SGHTA, CDR2 FQGNSA. CDR3 nucleotides: TGTGCCAGCAGCTTAGTTAGGCCCTCCCAAGGTATTGGCTACACCTTC. Translation gives CASSLVRPSQGIGYTF.

This clonotype was picked up a small number of times. The chain is built from TRBV10-2 and TRBJ2-5; D is possibly TRBD2 (5 bases). Germline values: CDR1 WSHSY, CDR2 SAAADI. V was shortened by 2 bases and J by 1 base, with 11 bases between the two germline ends. This CDR3 contains 15 residues. The CDR3 reads CASSEPLGLQETQYF. The CDR3 region has the DNA TGCGCCAGCAGTGAGCCACTAGGCCTCCAAGAGACCCAGTACTTC.

The rearrangement uses TRBV7-2 and TRBJ2-1, with D unresolved. The CDR3 spans 15 residues. Germline CDR1 reads SGHTA; CDR2 reads FQGNSA. V was cut by 5 bases and J by 2 bases, with 13 bases left in between. The CDR3, as DNA: TGTGCCAGCAGCAAACGGGCGGTTCCCTACAATGAGCAGTTCTTC. As protein: CASSKRAVPYNEQFF.

The CDR3 is CASSFGQTQYF. Here the CDR3 DNA reads TGTGCCAGCAGTTTTGGTCAGACCCAGTACTTC. This chain joins TRBV12-3 or TRBV12-4 and TRBJ2-5; D is unresolved. Trimming removed 3 bases from V and 6 bases from J, with 5 bases in between. CDR3 length equals 11 residues.

The chain combines TRBV7-2 with TRBJ2-7; TRBD2 is a possible D gene (5 bases). V was clipped by 1 base and J by 3 bases, with 10 bases between them. Germline lookup yields CDR1 SGHTA and CDR2 FQGNSA. The CDR3 runs to 14 residues. Written as DNA, the CDR3 is TGTGCCAGCAGCTTAGGTGCCGGGGACTACGAGCAGTACGTC. Translated, it gives CASSLGAGDYEQYV.

The chain has TRBV4-1 and TRBJ1-1; TRBD1 matches at 9 bases. Germline lookup yields CDR1 MGHRA and CDR2 YSYEKL. V lost 2 bases to trimming and J lost 5 bases; unmatched junction nucleotides: 3. The CDR3 totals 14 residues. CDR3 bases: TGCGCCAGCAGCCAACCCGGACAGGGGACTGAAGCTTTCTTT. It codes for CASSQPGQGTEAFF.

The table lists this clonotype with many counts. V and J are TRBV5-6 and TRBJ2-7; 11 bases fit TRBD1. The ends lost 4 bases at V and 6 bases at J; junction bases unmatched: 6. CDR1 is SGHDT and CDR2 is YYEEEE in the germline V gene. The CDR3 is 14 amino acids. The CDR3 DNA follows: TGTGCCAGCAGCCAGGACAGGGGGCTGTTCGAGCAGTACGTC. It specifies CASSQDRGLFEQYV.

This clonotype was seen a handful of times. The genes are TRBV27 and TRBJ2-3; 8 positions match TRBD2. This CDR3 spans 16 amino acids. From germline, CDR1 is MNHEY and CDR2 SMNVEV (reference sequence). V was pared by 8 bases and J by 3 bases, with 13 bases of the junction left unmatched. CDR3 sequence: CASWPRRRGVTDTQYF. The DNA of the CDR3 is TGTGCCAGCTGGCCCCGGAGGCGGGGGGTTACAGATACGCAGTATTTT.

This clonotype showed up just a few times. The chain carries TRBV20-1 and TRBJ1-1; D is unclear. Germline CDR1 is DFQATT and CDR2 is SNEGSKA (reference sequence). The length of the CDR3 is 12 residues. Trimming removed 2 bases at V and 4 bases at J, with 8 bases between. CDR3: CSARSRPTEAFF. The CDR3 DNA sequence: TGCAGTGCTAGAAGCAGGCCCACTGAAGCTTTCTTT.

This clonotype has just a few counts. The chain links TRBV20-1 to TRBJ2-2; a possible D gene is TRBD2 (5 bases). This CDR3 region has 15 residues. Germline assignment: CDR1 DFQATT and CDR2 SNEGSKA (reference sequence). Trimming shortened V by 5 bases and J by 2 bases, and 15 bases separated the two germline ends. CDR3 residues: CSAGRTGFNTGELFF. The CDR3, as DNA: TGCAGTGCTGGCAGGACGGGATTTAACACCGGGGAGCTGTTTTTT.